Sequencing of this T cell receptor beta chain was carried out in a study of blood T cell repertoires in COVID-19. The CDR3 contains 13 residues. In germline, CDR1 is SGHAT, CDR2 FQNNGV. V was trimmed by 1 base and J by 2 bases, leaving 5 bases between them. This table comes from immunoSEQ multiplex PCR, and its TCRdb copy is limited to in-frame clones, with some not included. The repertoire consists of more than 400,000 clones, with less than 95% occurring once and the leading ten covering 0.6%. The V and J genes are TRBV11-2 and TRBJ1-1; D gene ambiguous. Sequencing was performed on PBMCs or T cells enriched from blood (not recorded which). The TCR originated in a man aged 18 to 29 who had recovered from COVID-19. CDR3 nucleotide sequence: TGTGCCAGCAGCTTAGCGTTAAACACTGAAGCTTTCTTT. Amino acid sequence: CASSLALNTEAFF.